This T cell receptor beta chain was obtained from a study of blood T cell repertoires in COVID-19. Study in general: T cells, B-cell-depleted T cells, or PBMCs supplied cDNA or gDNA.

Germline values: CDR1 SEHNR, CDR2 FQNEAQ (reference sequence). V lost 2 bases and J 7 bases, leaving 11 bases between the germline ends. CDR3 length equals 14 residues. The data were produced by immunoSEQ multiplex PCR, yet TCRdb's version contains in-frame clones alone and is incomplete. This sample has about 34,000 clones, with around 91% found just once. This TCR was recovered from an elderly man with acute or convalescent COVID-19. Sequenced sample: peripheral blood. This chain joins TRBV7-9 and TRBJ1-4; the D is unclear. The CDR3, as DNA: TGTGCCAGCAGCTTACGAGTAACCGGTGAAAAACTGTTTTTT. Translating it yields CASSLRVTGEKLFF.